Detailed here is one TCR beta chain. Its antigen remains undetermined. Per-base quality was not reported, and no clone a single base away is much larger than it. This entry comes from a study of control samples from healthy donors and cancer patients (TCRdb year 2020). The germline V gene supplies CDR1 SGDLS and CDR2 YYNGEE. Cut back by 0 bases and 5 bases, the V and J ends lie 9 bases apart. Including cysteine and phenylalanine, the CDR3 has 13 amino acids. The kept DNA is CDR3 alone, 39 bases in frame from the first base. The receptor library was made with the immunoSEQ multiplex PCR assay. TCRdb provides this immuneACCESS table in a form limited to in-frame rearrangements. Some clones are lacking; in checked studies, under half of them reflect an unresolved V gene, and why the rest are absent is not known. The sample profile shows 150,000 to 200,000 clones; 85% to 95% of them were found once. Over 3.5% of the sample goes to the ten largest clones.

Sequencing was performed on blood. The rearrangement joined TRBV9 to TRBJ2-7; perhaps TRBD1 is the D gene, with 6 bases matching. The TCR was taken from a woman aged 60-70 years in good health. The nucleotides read TGTGCCAGCAGCGTAGGGACAGTCCACGAGCAGTACTTC. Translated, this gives CASSVGTVHEQYF.